The subject of this entry is one T cell receptor beta chain. This entry comes from a study of control samples from healthy donors and cancer patients. Measured with immunoSEQ multiplex PCR; TCRdb has only the in-frame clones, and not every one. The sample includes approximately 79,000 clones, around 91% of them seen just once. This CDR3 has 12 residues. The V end was cut by 7 bases, the J end by 6 bases, with 10 bases between. The germline CDR1 and CDR2 sequences are MNHNY and SVGAGI (reference sequence). The TCR sequence derives from a man in his fifties or sixties in good health. What was sequenced was blood. V gene TRBV6-6 combines with J gene TRBJ1-5; D ambiguous. The DNA of the CDR3 is TGTGCCAGCAATCCAGTAGCTCAGCCCCAGCATTTT. As protein: CASNPVAQPQHF.